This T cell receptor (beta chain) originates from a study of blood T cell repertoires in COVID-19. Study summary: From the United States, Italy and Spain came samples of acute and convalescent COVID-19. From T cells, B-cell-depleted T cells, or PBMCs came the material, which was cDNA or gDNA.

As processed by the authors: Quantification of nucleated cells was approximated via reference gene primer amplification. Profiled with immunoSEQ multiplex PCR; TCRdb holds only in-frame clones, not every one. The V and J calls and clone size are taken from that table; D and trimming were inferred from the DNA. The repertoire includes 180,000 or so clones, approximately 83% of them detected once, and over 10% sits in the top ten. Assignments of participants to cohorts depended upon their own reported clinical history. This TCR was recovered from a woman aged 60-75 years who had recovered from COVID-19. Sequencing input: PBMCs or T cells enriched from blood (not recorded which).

CDR3 bases: TGTGCCAGCAGCTTAAGCGGGGTGTCAGGGAACACTGAAGCTTTCTTT. This encodes CASSLSGVSGNTEAFF. This chain links TRBV11-2 with TRBJ1-1; D call uncertain. The V gene lost 2 bases and the J gene lost 1 base, with 14 bases spanning the gap. The germline gives CDR1 SGHAT, CDR2 FQNNGV. The CDR3 is made up of 16 amino acids.